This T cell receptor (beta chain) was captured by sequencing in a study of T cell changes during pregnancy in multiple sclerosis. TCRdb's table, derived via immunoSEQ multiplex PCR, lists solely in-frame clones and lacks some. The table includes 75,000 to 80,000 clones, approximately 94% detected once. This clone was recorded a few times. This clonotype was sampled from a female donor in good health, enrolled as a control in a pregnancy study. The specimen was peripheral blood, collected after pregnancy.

CDR3 DNA: TGTGCCAGCAGCCCACCACGGGGGGACAAGGGTAATGAAAAACTGTTTTTT. As protein: CASSPPRGDKGNEKLFF. The J gene is TRBJ1-4, the V gene TRBV2; D is possibly TRBD1 (6 bases). This CDR3 comprises 17 residues. V was pared by 6 bases and J by 4 bases, with 21 bases between. Germline V gene data show CDR1 as SNHLY and CDR2 as FYNNEI.